The clone carrying this T cell receptor (beta chain) has a single count. Its target is not known. The data are from a study of cytomegalovirus exposure and HLA in healthy donors. Broader study findings: In vitro testing confirmed a few CMV-associated chains as specific for CMV antigens. Among donors in an Asian-associated ancestry cluster, a later analysis reportedly found fewer N-insertions than the roughly 700-donor mean.

The V end was cut by 5 bases, the J end by 7 bases, with 5 bases between. This CDR3 comprises 11 residues. Germline loops: CDR1 SEHNR, CDR2 FQNEAQ (reference sequence). The study ran its PCR with 60 Vbeta and 13 Jbeta primers. This table comes from immunoSEQ multiplex PCR, and its TCRdb copy is limited to in-frame clones, with some not included. The sample shows around 140,000 clones, approximately 70% of them seen only once. This sequence was found in a woman aged 55-70 years in good health and CMV-seronegative. Sequencing was performed on PBMCs. This rearrangement joins TRBV7-9 to TRBJ2-2; D is unclear. The CDR3 reads CASSEIGELFF. CDR3 nucleotide sequence: TGTGCCAGCAGCGAGATCGGGGAGCTGTTTTTT.